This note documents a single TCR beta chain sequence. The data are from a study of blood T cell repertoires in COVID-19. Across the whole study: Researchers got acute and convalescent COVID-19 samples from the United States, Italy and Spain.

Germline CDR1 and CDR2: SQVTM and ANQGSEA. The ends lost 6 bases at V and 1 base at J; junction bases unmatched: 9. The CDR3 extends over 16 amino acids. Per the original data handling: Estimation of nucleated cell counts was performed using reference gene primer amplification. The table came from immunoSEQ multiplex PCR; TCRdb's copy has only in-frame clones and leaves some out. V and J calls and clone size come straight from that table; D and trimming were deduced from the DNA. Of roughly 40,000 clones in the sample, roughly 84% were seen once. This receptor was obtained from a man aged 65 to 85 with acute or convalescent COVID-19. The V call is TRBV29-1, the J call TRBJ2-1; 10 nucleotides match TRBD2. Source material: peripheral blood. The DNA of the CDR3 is TGCAGCGTCCGCGGGATAGCGGGAGGTTCCTACAATGAGCAGTTCTTC. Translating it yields CSVRGIAGGSYNEQFF.